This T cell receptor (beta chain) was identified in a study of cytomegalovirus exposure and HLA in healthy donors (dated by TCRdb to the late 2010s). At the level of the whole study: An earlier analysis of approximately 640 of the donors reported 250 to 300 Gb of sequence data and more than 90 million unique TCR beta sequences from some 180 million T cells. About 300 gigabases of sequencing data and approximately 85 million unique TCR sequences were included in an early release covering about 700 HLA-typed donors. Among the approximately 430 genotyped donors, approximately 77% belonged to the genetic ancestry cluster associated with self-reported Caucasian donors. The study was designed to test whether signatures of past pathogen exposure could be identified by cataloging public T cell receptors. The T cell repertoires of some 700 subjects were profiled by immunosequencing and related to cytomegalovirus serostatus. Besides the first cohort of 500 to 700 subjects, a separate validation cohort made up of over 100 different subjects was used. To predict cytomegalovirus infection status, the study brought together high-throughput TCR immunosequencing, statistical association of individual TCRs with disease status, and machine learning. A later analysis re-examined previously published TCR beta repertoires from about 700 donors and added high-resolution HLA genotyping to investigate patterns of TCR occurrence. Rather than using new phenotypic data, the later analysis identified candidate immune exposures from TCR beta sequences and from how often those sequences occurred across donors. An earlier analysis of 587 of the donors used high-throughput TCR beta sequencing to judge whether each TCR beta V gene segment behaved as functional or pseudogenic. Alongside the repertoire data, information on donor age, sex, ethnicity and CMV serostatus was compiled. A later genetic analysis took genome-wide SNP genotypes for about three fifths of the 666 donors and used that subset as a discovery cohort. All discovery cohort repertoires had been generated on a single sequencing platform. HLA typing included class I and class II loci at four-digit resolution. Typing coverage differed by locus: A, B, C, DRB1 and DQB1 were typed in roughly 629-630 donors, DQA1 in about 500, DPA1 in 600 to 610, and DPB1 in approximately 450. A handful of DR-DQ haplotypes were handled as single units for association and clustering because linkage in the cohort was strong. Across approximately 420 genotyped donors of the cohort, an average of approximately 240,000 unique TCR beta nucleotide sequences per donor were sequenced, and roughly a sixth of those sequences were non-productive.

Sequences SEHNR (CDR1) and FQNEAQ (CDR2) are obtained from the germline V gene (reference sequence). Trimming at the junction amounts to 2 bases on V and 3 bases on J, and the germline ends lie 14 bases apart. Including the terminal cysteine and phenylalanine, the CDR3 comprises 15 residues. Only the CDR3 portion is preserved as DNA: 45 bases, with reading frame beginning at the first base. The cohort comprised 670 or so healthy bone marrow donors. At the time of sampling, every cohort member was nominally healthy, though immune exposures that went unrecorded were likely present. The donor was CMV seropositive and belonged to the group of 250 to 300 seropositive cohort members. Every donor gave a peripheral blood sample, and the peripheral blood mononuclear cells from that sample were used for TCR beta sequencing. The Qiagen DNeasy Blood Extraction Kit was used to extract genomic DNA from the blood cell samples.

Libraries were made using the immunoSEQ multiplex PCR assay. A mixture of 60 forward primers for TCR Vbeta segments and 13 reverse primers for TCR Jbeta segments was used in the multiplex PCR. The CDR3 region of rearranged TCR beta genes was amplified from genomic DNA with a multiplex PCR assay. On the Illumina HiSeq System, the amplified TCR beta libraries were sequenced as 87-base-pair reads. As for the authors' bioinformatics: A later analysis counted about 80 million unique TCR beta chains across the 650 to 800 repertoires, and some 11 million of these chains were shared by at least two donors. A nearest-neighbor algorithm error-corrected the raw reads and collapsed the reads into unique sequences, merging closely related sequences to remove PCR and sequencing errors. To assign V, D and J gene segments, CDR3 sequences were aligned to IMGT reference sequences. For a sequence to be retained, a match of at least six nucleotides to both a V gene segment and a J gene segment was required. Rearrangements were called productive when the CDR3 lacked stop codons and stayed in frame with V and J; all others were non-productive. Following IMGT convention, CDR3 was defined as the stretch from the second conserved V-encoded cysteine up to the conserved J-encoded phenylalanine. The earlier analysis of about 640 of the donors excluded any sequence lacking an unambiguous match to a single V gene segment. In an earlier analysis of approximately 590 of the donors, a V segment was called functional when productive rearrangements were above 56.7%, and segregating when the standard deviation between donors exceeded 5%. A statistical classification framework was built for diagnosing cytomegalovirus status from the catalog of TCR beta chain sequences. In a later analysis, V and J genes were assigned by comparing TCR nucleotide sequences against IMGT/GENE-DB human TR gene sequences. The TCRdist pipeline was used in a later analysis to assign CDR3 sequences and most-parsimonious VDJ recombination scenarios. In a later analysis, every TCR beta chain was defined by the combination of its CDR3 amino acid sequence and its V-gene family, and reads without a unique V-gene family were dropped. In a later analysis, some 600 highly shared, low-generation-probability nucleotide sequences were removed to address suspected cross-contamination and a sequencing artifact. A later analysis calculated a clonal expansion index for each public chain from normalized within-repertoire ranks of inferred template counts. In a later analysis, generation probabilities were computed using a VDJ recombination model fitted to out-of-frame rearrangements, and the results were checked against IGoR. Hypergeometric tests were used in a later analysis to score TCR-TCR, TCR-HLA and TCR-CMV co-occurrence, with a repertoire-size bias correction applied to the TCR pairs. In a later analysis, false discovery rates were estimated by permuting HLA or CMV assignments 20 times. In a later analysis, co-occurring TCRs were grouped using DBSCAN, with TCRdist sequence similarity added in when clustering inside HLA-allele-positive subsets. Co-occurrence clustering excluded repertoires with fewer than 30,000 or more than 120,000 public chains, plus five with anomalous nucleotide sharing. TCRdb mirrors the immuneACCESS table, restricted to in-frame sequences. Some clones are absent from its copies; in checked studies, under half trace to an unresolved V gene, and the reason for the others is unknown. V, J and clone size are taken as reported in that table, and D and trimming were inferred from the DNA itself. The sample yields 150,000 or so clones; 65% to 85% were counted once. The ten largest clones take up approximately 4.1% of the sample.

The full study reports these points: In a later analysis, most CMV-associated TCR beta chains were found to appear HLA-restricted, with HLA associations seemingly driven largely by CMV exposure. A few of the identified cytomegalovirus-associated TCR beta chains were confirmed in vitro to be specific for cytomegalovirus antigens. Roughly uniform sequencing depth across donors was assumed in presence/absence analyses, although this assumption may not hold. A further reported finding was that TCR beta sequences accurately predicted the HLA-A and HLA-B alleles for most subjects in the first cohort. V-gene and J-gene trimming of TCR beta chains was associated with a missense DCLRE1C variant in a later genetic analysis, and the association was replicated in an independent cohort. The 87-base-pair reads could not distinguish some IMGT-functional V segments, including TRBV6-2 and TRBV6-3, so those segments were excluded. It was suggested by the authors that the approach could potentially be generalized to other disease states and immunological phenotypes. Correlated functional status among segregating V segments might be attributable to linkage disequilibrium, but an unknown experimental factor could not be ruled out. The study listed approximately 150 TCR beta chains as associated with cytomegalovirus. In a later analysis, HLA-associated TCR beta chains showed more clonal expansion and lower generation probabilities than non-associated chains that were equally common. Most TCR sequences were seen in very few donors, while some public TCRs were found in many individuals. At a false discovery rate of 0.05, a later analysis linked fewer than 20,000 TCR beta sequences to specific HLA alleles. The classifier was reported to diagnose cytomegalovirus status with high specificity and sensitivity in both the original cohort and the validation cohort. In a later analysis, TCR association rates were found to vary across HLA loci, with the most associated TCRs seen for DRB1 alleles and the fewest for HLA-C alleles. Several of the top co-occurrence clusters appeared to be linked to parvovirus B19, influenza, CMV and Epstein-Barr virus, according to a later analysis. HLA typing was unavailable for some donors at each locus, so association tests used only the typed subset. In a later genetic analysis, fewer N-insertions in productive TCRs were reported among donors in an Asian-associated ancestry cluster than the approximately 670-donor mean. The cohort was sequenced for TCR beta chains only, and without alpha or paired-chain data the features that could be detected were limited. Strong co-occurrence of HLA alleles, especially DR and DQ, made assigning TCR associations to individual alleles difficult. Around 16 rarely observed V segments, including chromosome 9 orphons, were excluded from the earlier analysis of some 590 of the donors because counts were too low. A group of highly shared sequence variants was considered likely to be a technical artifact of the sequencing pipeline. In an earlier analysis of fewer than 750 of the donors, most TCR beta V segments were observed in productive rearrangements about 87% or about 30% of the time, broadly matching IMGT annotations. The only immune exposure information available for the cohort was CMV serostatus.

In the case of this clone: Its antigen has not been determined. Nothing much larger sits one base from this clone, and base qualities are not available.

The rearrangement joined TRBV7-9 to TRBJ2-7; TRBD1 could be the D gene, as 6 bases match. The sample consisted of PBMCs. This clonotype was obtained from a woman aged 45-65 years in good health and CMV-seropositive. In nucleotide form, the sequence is TGTGCCAGCAGCTTACTACAGGGAAACATCTACGAGCAGTACTTC. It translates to CASSLLQGNIYEQYF.